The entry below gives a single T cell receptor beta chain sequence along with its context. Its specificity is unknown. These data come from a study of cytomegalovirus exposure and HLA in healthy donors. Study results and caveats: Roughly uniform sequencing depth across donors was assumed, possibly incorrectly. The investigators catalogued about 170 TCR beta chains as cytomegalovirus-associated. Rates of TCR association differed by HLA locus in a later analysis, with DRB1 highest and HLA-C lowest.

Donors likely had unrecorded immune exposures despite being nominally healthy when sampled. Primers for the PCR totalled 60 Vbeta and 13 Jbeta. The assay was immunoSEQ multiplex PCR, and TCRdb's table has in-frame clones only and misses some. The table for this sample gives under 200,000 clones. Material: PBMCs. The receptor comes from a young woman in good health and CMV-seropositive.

This CDR3 is CASSLAIGQADEQYF. CDR3 bases: TGTGCCAGCAGCTTAGCGATAGGACAGGCCGACGAGCAGTACTTC. V and J are TRBV7-9 and TRBJ2-7; 7 bases fit TRBD1. This CDR3 is 15 amino acids long. The ends lost 0 bases at V and 5 bases at J; junction bases unmatched: 7. From germline, CDR1 is SEHNR and CDR2 FQNEAQ (reference sequence).